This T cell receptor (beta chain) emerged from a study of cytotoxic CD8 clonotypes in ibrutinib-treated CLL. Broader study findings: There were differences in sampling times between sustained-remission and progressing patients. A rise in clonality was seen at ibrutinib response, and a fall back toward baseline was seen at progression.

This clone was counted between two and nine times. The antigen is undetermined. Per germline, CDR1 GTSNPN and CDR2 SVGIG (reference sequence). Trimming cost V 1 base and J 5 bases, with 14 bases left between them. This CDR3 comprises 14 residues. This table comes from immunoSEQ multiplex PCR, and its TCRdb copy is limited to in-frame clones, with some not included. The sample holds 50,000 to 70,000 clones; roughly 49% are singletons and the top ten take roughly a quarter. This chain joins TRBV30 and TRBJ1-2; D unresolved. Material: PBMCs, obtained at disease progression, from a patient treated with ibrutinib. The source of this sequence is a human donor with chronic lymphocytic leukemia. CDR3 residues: CAWSGVLLRYGYTF. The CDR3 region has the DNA TGTGCCTGGAGTGGGGTACTATTACGATATGGCTACACCTTC.